This T cell receptor (beta chain) is from a study of blood T cell repertoires in COVID-19. CDR3 length: 14 amino acids. Per the germline V gene, CDR1 is MDHEN and CDR2 is SYDVKM. The trim removed 6 bases at V and 3 bases at J, leaving 6 bases unmatched. Using immunoSEQ multiplex PCR, the repertoire was profiled, and TCRdb retains in-frame clones only, with some absent. The data hold 250,000 to 350,000 clones, with approximately 88% observed a single time. This rearrangement joins TRBV28 to TRBJ2-7, with 9 nucleotides matching TRBD1. Sequenced material: PBMCs or T cells enriched from blood (not recorded which). The TCR sequence derives from a woman between 40 and 50 years old who had recovered from COVID-19. In DNA, the CDR3 is TGTGCCAGCAGGTCCGGGACAGGGTTCTACGAGCAGTACTTC. Its translation is CASRSGTGFYEQYF.